A few counts support the clone carrying this T cell receptor beta chain. Trimming stripped 6 bases from V and 0 bases from J, with 10 bases between. This CDR3 contains 14 residues. This record comes from a study of blood T cells in healthy people across ages. A second PCR, run for about 6 to 11 cycles, used a sample-barcoded 5' primer plus a J-beta primer mix. Via MiXCR, TCRdb re-called the 5' RACE reads, giving one row per CDR3 protein. The top ten clones hold 15% of a sample with about 700,000 distinct CDR3 sequences, about 34% of them seen once. The gene calls are TRBV12-3 or TRBV12-4 and TRBJ2-3; tentatively, D is TRBD2 (5 bases). The origin of this receptor is a woman of 80 years or more in good health. The sequencing input was blood. The CDR3 region is CASRSSVSTDTQYF. CDR3 nucleotides: TGTGCCAGCAGGAGTAGCGTAAGCACAGATACGCAGTATTTT.